The 22 T cell receptor beta chains in this list originate from one sample, sequenced in a study of T cell responses to AZD1222 COVID-19 vaccine. TCRdb's table, derived via immunoSEQ multiplex PCR, lists solely in-frame clones and lacks some. There are tens of thousands of clones in the sample; around 81% occur only once, and about 4.3% lies in the top ten. The sample here was peripheral blood, taken on day 0 of AZD1222 vaccination. The receptors shown here come from an adult in good health.

This chain joins TRBV20-1 and TRBJ1-5, with D uncertain. With 3 bases removed from V and 5 bases from J, the gap between germline ends came to 17 bases. The CDR3 spans 15 residues. Germline V gene lookup returns CDR1 DFQATT and CDR2 SNEGSKA (reference sequence). The CDR3 sequence is CSASSGAIPYQPQHF. The CDR3, as DNA: TGCAGTGCTAGTTCCGGCGCAATTCCATATCAGCCCCAGCATTTT.

The chain carries TRBV5-1 and TRBJ1-4; TRBD1 is a possible D gene (6 bases). The CDR3 is made up of 13 amino acids. The V gene lost 7 bases and the J gene lost 6 bases, with 13 bases spanning the gap. Germline loops: CDR1 SGHRS, CDR2 YFSETQ. Here the CDR3 DNA reads TGCGCCAGCTCCCGGGGGCGGGATGAAAAACTGTTTTTT. It specifies CASSRGRDEKLFF.

This clone showed up just once. J is TRBJ2-3 and V is TRBV27, with 10 bases aligning to TRBD1. V was clipped by 5 bases and J by 3 bases; unmatched bases: 5. CDR1 is MNHEY and CDR2 is SMNVEV in the germline V gene (reference sequence). The CDR3 is 15 amino acids. CDR3 sequence (DNA): TGTGCCAGCAGTCCCTGGGACAGGGGAACAGATACGCAGTATTTT. The encoded protein is CASSPWDRGTDTQYF.

CDR3 DNA: TGTGCCAGCAGCGCCCGGCCAGGGGCGCGGAACGAGCAGTACTTC. It is translated as CASSARPGARNEQYF. The chain has TRBV3-1 (or the pseudogene TRBV3-2) and TRBJ2-7; tentative D call: TRBD1 (6 bases). Germline lookup yields CDR1 LGHDT and CDR2 YNNKEL (reference sequence). The CDR3 covers 15 residues. V lost 5 bases and J lost 5, with 19 bases in between.

The genes are TRBV3-1 (or the pseudogene TRBV3-2) and TRBJ2-1; maybe TRBD1 (5 bases). Looked up from germline, CDR1 is LGHDT and CDR2 is YNNKEL (reference sequence). The V end was cut by 3 bases, the J end by 0 bases, with 18 bases between. The CDR3 is 18 amino acids. The chain's CDR3 is CASSHQGQGASSYNEQFF. In DNA, the CDR3 is TGTGCCAGCAGCCACCAAGGCCAGGGTGCAAGCTCCTACAATGAGCAGTTCTTC.

This chain connects TRBV18 to TRBJ1-2; maybe TRBD1 (6 bases). From germline, CDR1 is KGHSH and CDR2 LQKENI. The CDR3 consists of 13 residues. The V end lost 7 bases, the J end lost 4 bases, and 13 bases lay between the germline ends. CDR3 in DNA: TGTGCCAGCTACAGGGAAGCGGGCTATGGCTACACCTTC. Protein product: CASYREAGYGYTF.

The V and J genes are TRBV19 and TRBJ2-1, with TRBD1 identical over 10 bases. The V gene's germline CDR1 is LNHDA and CDR2 SQIVND (reference sequence). The length of the CDR3 is 16 residues. V gave up 5 bases and J gave up 8 bases; unmatched junction bases: 12. The CDR3 nucleotides read TGTGCCAGTAGTCCACACCGGGACAGGGGTGGGGATGAGCAGTTCTTC. Its translation is CASSPHRDRGGDEQFF.

This clone was counted a few times. The chain recombines TRBV19 with TRBJ1-5; no firm D call. Looked up from germline, CDR1 is LNHDA and CDR2 is SQIVND (reference sequence). Trimming removed 3 bases from V and 1 base from J, with 10 bases in between. This CDR3 is built from 15 residues. This CDR3 reads CASSIAQSSNQPQHF. CDR3 bases: TGTGCCAGTAGTATTGCCCAGTCAAGCAATCAGCCCCAGCATTTT.

The chain recombines TRBV5-8 with TRBJ2-7; TRBD1 agrees at 8 bases. This CDR3 contains 12 residues. V shed 5 bases and J 3 bases; nucleotides not matched to a gene: 1. Germline CDR1 and CDR2: SGHTS and YDEGEE. The CDR3 sequence is CASSTGGYEQYF. DNA of the CDR3: TGTGCCAGCAGTACAGGGGGCTACGAGCAGTACTTC.

The chain uses TRBV4-1 and TRBJ1-5, with D hard to call. The CDR3 covers 14 residues. From germline, CDR1 is MGHRA and CDR2 YSYEKL. Trimming removed 0 bases at V and 11 bases at J, with 14 bases between. The CDR3 reads CASSQEESSQAQHF. CDR3 coding DNA: TGCGCCAGCAGCCAAGAGGAGAGCTCTCAAGCCCAGCATTTT.

As to this clone: Other DNA sequences in this specimen translate into the identical CDR3. The chain employs TRBV7-9 and TRBJ1-3, with D possibly being TRBD1 (6 bases). Germline lookup yields CDR1 SEHNR and CDR2 FQNEAQ (reference sequence). The CDR3 has 15 amino acids. The germline V and J ends were trimmed by 5 bases and 0 bases, with 11 bases remaining between them. Written as DNA, the CDR3 is TGTGCCAGCAGCCTGGACAGTTACTCTGGAAACACCATATATTTT. Translation: CASSLDSYSGNTIYF.

This clone was seen a few times. The rearrangement links TRBV7-8 to TRBJ1-3; D not certain. The germline V gene encodes CDR1 SGHVS and CDR2 FQNEAQ. V lost 5 bases and J lost 5, with 13 bases in between. CDR3 length: 14 residues. In DNA, the CDR3 is TGTGCCAGCAGCCCGCGAGGGCCTAGAAACACCATATATTTT. Encoded protein: CASSPRGPRNTIYF. The complete variable domain, with remaining parts taken from reference TRBV7-8 and TRBJ1-3, reads GAGVSQSPRYKVAKRGQDVALRCDPISGHVSLFWYQQALGQGPEFLTYFQNEAQLDKSGLPSDRFFAERPEGSVSTLKIQRTQQEDSAVYLCASSPRGPRNTIYFGEGSWLTVV.

The chain links TRBV6-1 to TRBJ2-1, with 10 bases that match TRBD2. The CDR3 covers 17 residues. Per germline, CDR1 MNHNS and CDR2 SASEGT. The J segment lost 4 bases and the V segment lost 3 bases, leaving 9 bases of the junction unmatched. The CDR3, as DNA: TGTGCCAGCAGTGAGCTGGGGTCTAGCGGGGGTTACAATGAGCAGTTCTTC. This codes for CASSELGSSGGYNEQFF.

This sequence joins TRBV11-2 and TRBJ1-2; D not resolved. Germline V CDR1 and CDR2: SGHAT, FQNNGV. Trimming shortened V by 7 bases and J by 11 bases, and 26 bases separated the two germline ends. The CDR3 runs 15 residues. The CDR3 here is CASTASRASSGGYTF. In nucleotides, the CDR3 is TGTGCCAGCACCGCCTCCCGGGCTAGTAGCGGTGGTTACACCTTC.

The chain couples TRBV7-8 to TRBJ2-1, with D maybe TRBD2 (5 bases). The germline V gene has CDR1 SGHVS and CDR2 FQNEAQ. The germline V and J ends were trimmed by 5 bases and 0 bases, with 14 bases remaining between them. The CDR3 covers 16 residues. Here the CDR3 DNA reads TGTGCCAGCAGCCCCCTAGGGAGCAGCTCCTACAATGAGCAGTTCTTC. Residues: CASSPLGSSSYNEQFF.

The gene calls are TRBV2 and TRBJ1-4, with D unclear. The germline V gene encodes CDR1 SNHLY and CDR2 FYNNEI. This CDR3 is built from 14 residues. The ends were cut back, 4 bases at V and 5 bases at J, with 11 bases in the middle. CDR3 sequence reads: CASSVGRLNEKLFF. CDR3 in DNA: TGTGCCAGCAGTGTAGGGAGGTTAAATGAAAAACTGTTTTTT.

The V and J genes are TRBV9 and TRBJ1-2, with TRBD1 as a possible D gene (6 bases). Germline V gene data show CDR1 as SGDLS and CDR2 as YYNGEE. V was trimmed by 2 bases and J by 2 bases, leaving 10 bases between them. CDR3 length: 14 residues. CDR3 loop: CASSVQGLNYGYTF. In nucleotides, the CDR3 is TGTGCCAGCAGCGTCCAGGGGTTAAACTATGGCTACACCTTC.

This chain links TRBV2 with TRBJ2-3; 12 bases fit TRBD2. V dropped 2 bases and J dropped 4; count of bases not matched to a gene: 1. From germline, CDR1 is SNHLY and CDR2 FYNNEI. The CDR3 contains 15 residues. In DNA, the CDR3 is TGTGCCAGCAGTGAACTAGCGGGAGGGGCAGATACGCAGTATTTT. It is translated as CASSELAGGADTQYF. The full variable domain, its missing parts supplied by reference TRBV2 and TRBJ2-3, is EPEVTQTPSHQVTQMGQEVILRCVPISNHLYFYWYRQILGQKVEFLVSFYNNEISEKSEIFDDQFSVERPDGSNFTLKIRSTKLEDSAMYFCASSELAGGADTQYFGPGTRLTVL.

This chain uses TRBV9 with TRBJ1-6; D is unresolved. CDR1 and CDR2 (germline): SGDLS, YYNGEE. This CDR3 is 15 amino acids long. Trimming pared 0 bases from V and 7 bases from J, leaving 11 bases between. In DNA form, the CDR3 reads TGTGCCAGCAGCGTAGAGGCGGGCGGCAATTCACCCCTCCACTTT. It is translated as CASSVEAGGNSPLHF.

The chain has TRBV6-5 and TRBJ1-3; D is ambiguous. V lost 6 bases and J 0 bases, leaving 12 bases between the germline ends. CDR1 and CDR2 (germline): MNHEY, SVGAGI. The CDR3 has 15 residues. The CDR3, as DNA: TGTGCCAGCAGCCGGGCCTTGCTCTCTGGAAACACCATATATTTT. This gives the protein CASSRALLSGNTIYF.

This clone was seen a few times. This chain uses TRBV5-4 with TRBJ1-1; 9 positions match TRBD1. CDR3 length equals 12 residues. The germline V gene has CDR1 SGHNT and CDR2 YYREEE (reference sequence). The junction had 3 bases not matched to a gene; V was cut back by 4 bases and J by 8 bases. CDR3 in DNA: TGTGCCAGCAGCCTGGACAGGGGAGAAGCTTTCTTT. Translation: CASSLDRGEAFF. Full variable domain (missing parts from reference TRBV5-4 and TRBJ1-1): ETGVTQSPTHLIKTRGQQVTLRCSSQSGHNTVSWYQQALGQGPQFIFQYYREEENGRGNFPPRFSGLQFPNYSSELNVNALELDDSALYLCASSLDRGEAFFGQGTRLTVV.

This chain joins TRBV9 and TRBJ1-3; D gene uncertain. This CDR3 is built from 13 residues. Germline-derived CDR1 and CDR2 are SGDLS and YYNGEE. V lost 0 bases and J 4 bases, leaving 5 bases between the germline ends. The CDR3 coding sequence is TGTGCCAGCAGCGTAGGGGTGGGAAACACCATATATTTT. It specifies CASSVGVGNTIYF. Drawing the rest from reference TRBV9 and TRBJ1-3, the complete variable domain is DSGVTQTPKHLITATGQRVTLRCSPRSGDLSVYWYQQSLDQGLQFLIQYYNGEERAKGNILERFSAQQFPDLHSELNLSSLELGDSALYFCASSVGVGNTIYFGEGSWLTVV.